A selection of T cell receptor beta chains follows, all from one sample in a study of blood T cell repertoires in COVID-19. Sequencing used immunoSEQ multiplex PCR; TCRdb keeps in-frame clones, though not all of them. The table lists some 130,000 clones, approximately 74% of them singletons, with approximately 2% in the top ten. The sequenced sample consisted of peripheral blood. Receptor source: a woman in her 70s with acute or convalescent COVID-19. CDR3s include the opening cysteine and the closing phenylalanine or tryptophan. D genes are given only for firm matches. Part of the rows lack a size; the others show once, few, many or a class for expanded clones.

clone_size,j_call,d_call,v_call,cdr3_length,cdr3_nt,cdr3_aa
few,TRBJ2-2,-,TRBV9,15,TGTGCCAGCAGCGTAGGCGGGATAGGTACCGGGGAGCTGTTTTTT,CASSVGGIGTGELFF
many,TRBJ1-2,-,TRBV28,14,TGTGCCAGCAGTCCTTACTCCGACGGGGTCGGCTACACCTTC,CASSPYSDGVGYTF
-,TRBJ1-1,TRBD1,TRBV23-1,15,TGCGCCAGCAGCCCAAACAGGGGATTGAACACTGAAGCTTTCTTT,CASSPNRGLNTEAFF
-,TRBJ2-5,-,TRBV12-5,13,TGTGCTAGTGGTTTCACTTTCCAAGAGACCCAGTACTTC,CASGFTFQETQYF
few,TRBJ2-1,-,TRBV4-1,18,TGCGCCAGCAGCCAAGAAGCCGCACTGAAGAGAGGATACAATGAGCAGTTCTTC,CASSQEAALKRGYNEQFF
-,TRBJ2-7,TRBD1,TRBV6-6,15,TGTGCCAGCACCATCGGACAGGACGCCTCCTACGAGCAGTACTTC,CASTIGQDASYEQYF
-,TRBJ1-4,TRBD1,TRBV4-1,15,TGCGCCAGCAGCCAGTGGGACAGGGGTAATGAAAAACTGTTTTTT,CASSQWDRGNEKLFF
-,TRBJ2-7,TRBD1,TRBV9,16,TGTGCCAGCAGCGTATCCTGGACAGGGGGCCTGGACGAGCAGTACTTC,CASSVSWTGGLDEQYF
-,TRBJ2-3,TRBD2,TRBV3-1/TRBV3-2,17,TGTGCCAGCAGCCAAGATATGGGAGCGGGAGGGAGAGATACGCAGTATTTT,CASSQDMGAGGRDTQYF
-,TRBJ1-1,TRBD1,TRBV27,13,TGTGCCAGCAGGGGACAGGCGCGTGTTGAAGCTTTCTTT,CASRGQARVEAFF
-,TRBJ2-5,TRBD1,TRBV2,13,TGTGCCAGCAAGACAGGGCTCAAAGAGACCCAGTACTTC,CASKTGLKETQYF
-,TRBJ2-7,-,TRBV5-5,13,TGTGCCAGCAGCTTGGGACACTCCTACGAGCAGTACTTC,CASSLGHSYEQYF
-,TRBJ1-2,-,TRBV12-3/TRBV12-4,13,TGTGCCAGCAGCCTTACAGGGATCTATGGCTACACCTTC,CASSLTGIYGYTF
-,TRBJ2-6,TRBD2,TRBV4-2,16,TGTGCCAGCAGCCAACAGGGAGGGGCTGGTGCCAACGTCCTGACTTTC,CASSQQGGAGANVLTF
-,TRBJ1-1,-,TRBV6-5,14,TGTGCCAGCAGTTACTTAGAGGGGAACACTGAAGCTTTCTTT,CASSYLEGNTEAFF
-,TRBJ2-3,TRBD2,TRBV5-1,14,TGCGCCAGCCGTAGCGGGACTAGCACAGATACGCAGTATTTT,CASRSGTSTDTQYF
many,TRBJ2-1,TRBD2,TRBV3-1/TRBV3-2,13,TGTGCCAGCAGCCAAGTAGAACTAGCGGAGCAGTTCTTC,CASSQVELAEQFF
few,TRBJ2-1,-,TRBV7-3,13,TGTGCCAGCAGCTTATCAGGGTTTGATGAGCAGTTCTTC,CASSLSGFDEQFF
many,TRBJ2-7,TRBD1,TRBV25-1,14,TGTGCCAGCACCACGACAGGGCCCCCCTACGAGCAGTACTTC,CASTTTGPPYEQYF
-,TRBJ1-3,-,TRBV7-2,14,TGTGCCAGCAGCTTGGGCAGCTCTGGAAACACCATATATTTT,CASSLGSSGNTIYF
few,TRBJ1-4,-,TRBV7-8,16,TGTGCCAGCAGCCCTGCAGAACACGCAACTAATGAAAAACTGTTTTTT,CASSPAEHATNEKLFF
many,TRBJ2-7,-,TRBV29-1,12,TGCAGCGTTGATGCAGGGTCCCACGAGCAGTACTTC,CSVDAGSHEQYF
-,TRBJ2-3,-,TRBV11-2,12,TGTGCCAGCAGCCTGAGAGCAGATACGCAGTATTTT,CASSLRADTQYF
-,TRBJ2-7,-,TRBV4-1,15,TGCGCCAGCAGCCAAGAAAACCGGGACACCTACGAGCAGTACTTC,CASSQENRDTYEQYF
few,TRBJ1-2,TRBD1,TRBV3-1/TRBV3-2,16,TGTGCCAGCAGCCAAGGAGTCAGGGGGGCCAACTATGGCTACACCTTC,CASSQGVRGANYGYTF